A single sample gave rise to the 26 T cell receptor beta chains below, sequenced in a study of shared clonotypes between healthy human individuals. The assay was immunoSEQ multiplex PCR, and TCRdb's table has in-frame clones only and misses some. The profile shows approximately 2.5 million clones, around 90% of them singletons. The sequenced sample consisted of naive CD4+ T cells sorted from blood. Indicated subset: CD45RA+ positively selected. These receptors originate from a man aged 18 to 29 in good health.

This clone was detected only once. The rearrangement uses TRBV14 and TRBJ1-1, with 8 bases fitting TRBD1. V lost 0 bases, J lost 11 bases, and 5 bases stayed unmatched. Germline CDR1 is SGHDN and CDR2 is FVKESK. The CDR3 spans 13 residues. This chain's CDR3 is CASSQEDRAEAFF. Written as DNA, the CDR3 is TGTGCCAGCAGCCAAGAGGACAGGGCCGAGGCTTTCTTT.

CDR3 DNA sequence: TGTGCCAGCAGCTTTCGGGTAGCAGGGAATCCCGGGGAGCTGTTTTTT. Translated: CASSFRVAGNPGELFF. The chain uses TRBV7-2 and TRBJ2-2; tentative D call: TRBD1 (5 bases). Germline loops: CDR1 SGHTA, CDR2 FQGNSA. Trimming pared 3 bases from V and 6 bases from J, leaving 17 bases between. The CDR3 extends over 16 amino acids.

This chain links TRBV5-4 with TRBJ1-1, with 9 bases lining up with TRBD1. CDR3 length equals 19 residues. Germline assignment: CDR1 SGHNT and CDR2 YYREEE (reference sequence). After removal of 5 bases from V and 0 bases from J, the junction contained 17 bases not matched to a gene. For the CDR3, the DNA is TGTGCCAGCAGTCCTGGGGTTGGGACAGGGACTATCATGAACACTGAAGCTTTCTTT. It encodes CASSPGVGTGTIMNTEAFF.

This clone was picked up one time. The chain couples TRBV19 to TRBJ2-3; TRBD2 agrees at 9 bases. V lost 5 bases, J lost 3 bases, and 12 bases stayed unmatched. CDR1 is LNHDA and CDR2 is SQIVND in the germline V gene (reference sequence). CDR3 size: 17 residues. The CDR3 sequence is CASSLLGGGDSTDTQYF. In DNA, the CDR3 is TGTGCCAGTAGTCTATTAGGCGGGGGGGATTCAACAGATACGCAGTATTTT. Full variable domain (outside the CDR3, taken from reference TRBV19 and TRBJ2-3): DGGITQSPKYLFRKEGQNVTLSCEQNLNHDAMYWYRQDPGQGLRLIYYSQIVNDFQKGDIAEGYSVSREKKESFPLTVTSAQKNPTAFYLCASSLLGGGDSTDTQYFGPGTRLTVL.

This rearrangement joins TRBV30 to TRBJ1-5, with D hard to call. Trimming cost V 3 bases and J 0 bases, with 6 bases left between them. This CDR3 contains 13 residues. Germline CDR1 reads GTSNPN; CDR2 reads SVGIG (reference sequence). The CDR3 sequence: CAWSRLSNQPQHF. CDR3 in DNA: TGTGCCTGGAGCCGACTTAGCAATCAGCCCCAGCATTTT.

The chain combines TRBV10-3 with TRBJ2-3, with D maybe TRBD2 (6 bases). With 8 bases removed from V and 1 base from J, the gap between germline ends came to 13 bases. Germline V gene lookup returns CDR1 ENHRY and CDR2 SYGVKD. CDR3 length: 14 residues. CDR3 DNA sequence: TGTGCCATCGCCGGGGGTCACGGCACAGATACGCAGTATTTT. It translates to CAIAGGHGTDTQYF.

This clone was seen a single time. The CDR3 DNA sequence: TGTGCCAGCAGCTTAGGAAGGAGGAATGAGCAGTTCTTC. It yields the protein CASSLGRRNEQFF. The chain combines TRBV7-2 with TRBJ2-1, with D maybe TRBD2 (5 bases). Germline V gene data show CDR1 as SGHTA and CDR2 as FQGNSA. The germline V and J ends were trimmed by 1 base and 7 bases, with 8 bases remaining between them. The CDR3 is 13 amino acids.

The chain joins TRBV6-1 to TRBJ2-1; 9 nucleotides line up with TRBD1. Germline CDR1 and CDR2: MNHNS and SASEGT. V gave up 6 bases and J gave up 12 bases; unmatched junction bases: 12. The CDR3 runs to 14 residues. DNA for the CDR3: TGTGCCAGCAGGGGAACGGGACAGGGTTTCAGGCAGTTCTTC. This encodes CASRGTGQGFRQFF.

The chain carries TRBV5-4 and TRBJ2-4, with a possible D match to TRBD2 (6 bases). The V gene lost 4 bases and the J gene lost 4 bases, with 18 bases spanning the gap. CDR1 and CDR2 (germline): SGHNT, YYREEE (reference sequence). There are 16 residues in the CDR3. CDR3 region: CASSKAGTRAKNIQYF. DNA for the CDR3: TGTGCCAGCAGCAAGGCCGGGACTCGGGCAAAAAACATTCAGTACTTC.

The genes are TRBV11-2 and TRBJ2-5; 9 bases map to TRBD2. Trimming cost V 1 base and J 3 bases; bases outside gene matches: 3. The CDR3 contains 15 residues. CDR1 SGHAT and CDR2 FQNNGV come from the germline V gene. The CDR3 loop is CASSLGSGGEETQYF. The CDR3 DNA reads TGTGCCAGCAGCTTAGGTAGCGGGGGAGAAGAGACCCAGTACTTC.

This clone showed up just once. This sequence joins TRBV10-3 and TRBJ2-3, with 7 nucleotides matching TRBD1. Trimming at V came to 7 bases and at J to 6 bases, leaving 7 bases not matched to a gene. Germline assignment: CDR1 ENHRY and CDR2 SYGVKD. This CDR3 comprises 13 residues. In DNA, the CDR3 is TGTGCCATCAAAGGGGGCGTCACGGATACGCAGTATTTT. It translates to CAIKGGVTDTQYF.

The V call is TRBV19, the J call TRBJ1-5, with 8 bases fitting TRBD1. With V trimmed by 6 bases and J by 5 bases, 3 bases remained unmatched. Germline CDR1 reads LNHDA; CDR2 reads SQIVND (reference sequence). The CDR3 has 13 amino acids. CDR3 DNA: TGTGCCAGTAGGGCAGGGGGCGATCAGCCCCAGCATTTT. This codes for CASRAGGDQPQHF.

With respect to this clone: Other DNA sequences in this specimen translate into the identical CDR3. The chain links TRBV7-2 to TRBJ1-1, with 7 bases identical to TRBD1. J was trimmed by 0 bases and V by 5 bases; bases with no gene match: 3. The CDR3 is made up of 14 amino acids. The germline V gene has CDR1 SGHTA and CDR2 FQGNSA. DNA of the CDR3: TGTGCCAGCAGCCGGGGGACAGTGAACACTGAAGCTTTCTTT. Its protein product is CASSRGTVNTEAFF.

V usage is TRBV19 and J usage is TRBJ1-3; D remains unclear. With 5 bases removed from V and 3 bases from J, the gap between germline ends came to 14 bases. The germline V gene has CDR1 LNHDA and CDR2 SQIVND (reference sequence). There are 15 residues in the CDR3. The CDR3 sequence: CASSESGGHGNTIYF. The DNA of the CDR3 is TGTGCCAGTAGTGAATCAGGAGGTCATGGAAACACCATATATTTT.

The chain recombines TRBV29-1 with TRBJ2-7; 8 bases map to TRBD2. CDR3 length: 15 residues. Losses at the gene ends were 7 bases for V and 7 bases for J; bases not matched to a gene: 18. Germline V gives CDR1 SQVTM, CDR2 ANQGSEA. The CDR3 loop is CSGQITGGISSEQYF. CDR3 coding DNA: TGCAGCGGGCAGATCACGGGAGGGATTTCCTCTGAGCAGTACTTC.

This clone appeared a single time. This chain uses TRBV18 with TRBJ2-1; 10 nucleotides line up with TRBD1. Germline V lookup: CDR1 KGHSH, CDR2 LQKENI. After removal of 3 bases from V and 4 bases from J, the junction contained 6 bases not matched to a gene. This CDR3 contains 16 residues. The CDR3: CASSPAGTGDYNEQFF. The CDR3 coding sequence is TGTGCCAGCTCACCGGCCGGGACAGGGGATTACAATGAGCAGTTCTTC.

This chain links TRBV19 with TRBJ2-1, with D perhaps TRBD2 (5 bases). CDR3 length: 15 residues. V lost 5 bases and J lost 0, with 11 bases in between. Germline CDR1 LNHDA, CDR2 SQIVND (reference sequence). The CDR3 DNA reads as TGTGCCAGTAGTTCGACGGGGTTCTCCTACAATGAGCAGTTCTTC. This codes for CASSSTGFSYNEQFF.

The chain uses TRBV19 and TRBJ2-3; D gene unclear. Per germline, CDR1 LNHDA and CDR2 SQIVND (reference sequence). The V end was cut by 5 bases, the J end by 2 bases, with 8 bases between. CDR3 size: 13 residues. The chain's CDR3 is CASSPPFTDTQYF. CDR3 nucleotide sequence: TGTGCCAGTAGTCCCCCTTTCACAGATACGCAGTATTTT.

The CDR3 sequence is CASSYGRDNQPQHF. Here the CDR3 DNA reads TGTGCCAGCAGTTACGGGAGGGACAATCAGCCCCAGCATTTT. V usage is TRBV6-6 and J usage is TRBJ1-5; D is unclear. V lost 2 bases and J 3 bases, leaving 8 bases between the germline ends. The CDR3 has 14 amino acids. Germline V lookup: CDR1 MNHNY, CDR2 SVGAGI (reference sequence).

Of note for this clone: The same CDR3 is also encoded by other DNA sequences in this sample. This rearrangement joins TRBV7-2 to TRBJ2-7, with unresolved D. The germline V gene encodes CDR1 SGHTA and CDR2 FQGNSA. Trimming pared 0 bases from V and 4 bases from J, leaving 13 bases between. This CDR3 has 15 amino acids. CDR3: CASSLAGSGGYEQYF. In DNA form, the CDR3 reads TGTGCCAGCAGCTTAGCAGGGTCAGGCGGATACGAGCAGTACTTC.

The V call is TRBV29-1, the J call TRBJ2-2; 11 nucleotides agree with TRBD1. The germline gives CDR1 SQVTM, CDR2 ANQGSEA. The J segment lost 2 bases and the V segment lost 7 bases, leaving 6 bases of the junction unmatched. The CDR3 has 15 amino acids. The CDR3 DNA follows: TGCAGCGCCCGAGGGACAGGGGGTAACACCGGGGAGCTGTTTTTT. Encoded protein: CSARGTGGNTGELFF.

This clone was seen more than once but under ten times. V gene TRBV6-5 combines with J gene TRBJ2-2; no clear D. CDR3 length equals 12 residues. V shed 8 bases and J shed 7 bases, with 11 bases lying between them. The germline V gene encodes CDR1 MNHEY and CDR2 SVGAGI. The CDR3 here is CASGLVYGELFF. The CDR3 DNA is TGTGCCAGCGGCCTAGTTTACGGGGAGCTGTTTTTT.

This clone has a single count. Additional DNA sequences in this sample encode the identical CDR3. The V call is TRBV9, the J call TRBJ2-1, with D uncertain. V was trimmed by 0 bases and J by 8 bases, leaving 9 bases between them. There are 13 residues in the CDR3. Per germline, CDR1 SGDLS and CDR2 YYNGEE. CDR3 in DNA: TGTGCCAGCAGCGTAGGACCAGGAGATGAGCAGTTCTTC. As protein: CASSVGPGDEQFF.

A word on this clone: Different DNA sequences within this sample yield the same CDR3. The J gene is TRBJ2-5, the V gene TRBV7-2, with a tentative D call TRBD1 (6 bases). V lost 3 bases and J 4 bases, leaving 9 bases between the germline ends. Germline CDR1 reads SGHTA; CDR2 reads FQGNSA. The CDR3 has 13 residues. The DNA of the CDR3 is TGTGCCAGCAGCTTGGACAGAGGAGAGACCCAGTACTTC. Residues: CASSLDRGETQYF.

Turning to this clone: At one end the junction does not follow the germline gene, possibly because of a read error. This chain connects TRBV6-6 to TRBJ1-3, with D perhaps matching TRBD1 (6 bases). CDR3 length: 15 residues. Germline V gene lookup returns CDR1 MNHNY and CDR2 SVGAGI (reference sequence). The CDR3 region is CASSYLQGTGNTIYF. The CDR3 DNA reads TGTGCCAGCAGCTACTTACAGGGTACTGGAAACACCATATATTTT.

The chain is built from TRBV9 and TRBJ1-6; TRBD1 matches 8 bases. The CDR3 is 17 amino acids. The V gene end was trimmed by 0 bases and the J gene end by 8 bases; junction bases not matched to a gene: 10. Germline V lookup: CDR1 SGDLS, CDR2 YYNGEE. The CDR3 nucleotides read TGTGCCAGCAGCGTAGACACTTGGACAGGGAAATATTCACCCCTCCACTTT. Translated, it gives CASSVDTWTGKYSPLHF.